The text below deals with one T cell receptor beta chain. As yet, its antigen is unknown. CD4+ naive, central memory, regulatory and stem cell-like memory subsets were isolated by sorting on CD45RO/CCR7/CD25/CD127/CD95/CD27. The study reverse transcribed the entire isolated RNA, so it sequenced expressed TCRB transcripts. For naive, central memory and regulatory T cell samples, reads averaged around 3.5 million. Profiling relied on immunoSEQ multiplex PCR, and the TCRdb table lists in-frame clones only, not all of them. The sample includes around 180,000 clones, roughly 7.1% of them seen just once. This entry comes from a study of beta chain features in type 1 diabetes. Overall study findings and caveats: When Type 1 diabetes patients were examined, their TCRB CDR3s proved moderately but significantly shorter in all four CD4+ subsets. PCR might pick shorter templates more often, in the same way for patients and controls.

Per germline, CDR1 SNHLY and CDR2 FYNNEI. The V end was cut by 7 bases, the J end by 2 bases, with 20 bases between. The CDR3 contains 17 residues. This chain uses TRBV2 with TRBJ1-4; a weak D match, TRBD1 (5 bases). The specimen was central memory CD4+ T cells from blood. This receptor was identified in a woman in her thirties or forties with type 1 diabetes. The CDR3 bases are TGTGCCAGCACCCACCGAGGGAGGAGGGGCACTAATGAAAAACTGTTTTTT. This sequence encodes CASTHRGRRGTNEKLFF. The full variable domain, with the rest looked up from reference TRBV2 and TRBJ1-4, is EPEVTQTPSHQVTQMGQEVILRCVPISNHLYFYWYRQILGQKVEFLVSFYNNEISEKSEIFDDQFSVERPDGSNFTLKIRSTKLEDSAMYFCASTHRGRRGTNEKLFFGSGTQLSVL.